These 27 T cell receptor beta chains were sequenced from one sample in a study of metastatic and nonmetastatic thyroid tumors. Through MiXCR, TCRdb re-clonotyped the PCR reads. The sample holds some 16,000 clones, around 13% seen once. Nobody among the patients had been given any treatment before thyroid surgery. Sequencing was done on a sample of blood. The source is a female donor with papillary thyroid cancer or a benign thyroid nodule (not recorded which). Some clones in this sample may be carry-over from other donors' samples.

As for this clone: A clone one base away is much larger, so this may be a read error. Other DNA sequences within the sample encode an identical CDR3. The chain carries TRBV6-1 and TRBJ1-6, with D unresolved. Per the germline V gene, CDR1 is MNHNS and CDR2 is SASEGT. This CDR3 has 14 amino acids. This chain's CDR3 is CATRAGWENSPLHF. CDR3 nucleotide sequence: TGTGCTACTCGTGCCGGCTGGGAAAATTCACCCCTCCACTTT.

By sample fraction, this clone is medium-sized. This rearrangement joins TRBV6-5 to TRBJ1-5, with D tentatively TRBD1 (5 bases). This CDR3 contains 12 residues. Per the germline V gene, CDR1 is MNHEY and CDR2 is SVGAGI. The ends were cut back, 4 bases at V and 11 bases at J, with 12 bases in the middle. CDR3: CASSSSVGAQHF. CDR3 DNA: TGTGCCAGCAGTTCCTCAGTAGGGGCCCAGCATTTT.

This clone occurred many times. In this CDR3 the conserved last residue, phenylalanine or tryptophan, is missing, so a read error is likely. The DNA is left out, because the CDR3 cannot be placed on it with certainty; the CDR3 is given as TCRdb lists it. This sequence joins TRBV7-2 and TRBJ2-5; the D call of TRBD2 is as the table states it, not checked on the DNA. The CDR3 sequence runs 9 residues, both termini included. Germline values: CDR1 SGHTA, CDR2 FQGNSA. The chain's CDR3 is CASSLQPSG.

This clone was seen at least ten times. The chain combines TRBV12-3 or TRBV12-4 with TRBJ2-6; unclear D gene. This CDR3 is 13 amino acids long. V was shortened by 8 bases and J by 4 bases, with 9 bases between the two germline ends. The CDR3 region has the DNA TGTGCCAGCTTCACTTCCGGGGCCAACGTCCTGACTTTC. Residues: CASFTSGANVLTF.

This clone was picked up many times. The chain employs TRBV5-1 and TRBJ1-4; 9 bases match TRBD1. The CDR3 spans 14 residues. Germline V lookup: CDR1 SGHRS, CDR2 YFSETQ. V lost 3 bases and J lost 8; bases outside the gene matches: 5. The CDR3 DNA reads as TGCGCCAGCAGCTGGGACAGGGACGGGGAAAAACTGTTTTTT. It codes for CASSWDRDGEKLFF.

This clone was seen ten or more times. V and J are TRBV6-1 and TRBJ1-5; the D gene is possibly TRBD1 (6 bases). The CDR3 runs to 12 residues. The V end was cut by 10 bases, the J end by 9 bases, with 16 bases between. Germline lookup yields CDR1 MNHNS and CDR2 SASEGT. The CDR3 loop is CATDPGAGPQHF. The CDR3 nucleotides read TGTGCCACCGACCCGGGGGCGGGGCCCCAGCATTTT.

The V gene is TRBV7-8, the J gene TRBJ1-5; D is unresolved. The CDR3 has 16 residues. Germline lookup yields CDR1 SGHVS and CDR2 FQNEAQ. V lost 5 bases and J 2 bases, leaving 16 bases between the germline ends. CDR3 coding DNA: TGTGCCAGCAGCCTACAAGACATCGCAGGCAATCAGCCCCAGCATTTT. Amino acids: CASSLQDIAGNQPQHF.

This clone was recorded many times. The V and J genes are TRBV4-2 and TRBJ1-1; 8 nucleotides align to TRBD1. V shed 3 bases and J 1 base; nucleotides not matched to a gene: 4. This CDR3 is 15 amino acids long. Germline-derived CDR1 and CDR2 are LGHNA and YNFKEQ. The CDR3 sequence is CASSHAGTGNTEAFF. The CDR3 DNA follows: TGTGCCAGCAGCCATGCCGGGACAGGGAACACTGAAGCTTTCTTT.

This clone was counted many times. Being one base from a much bigger clone, this may be a read error. The same CDR3 is also encoded by other DNA sequences in this sample. The rearrangement links TRBV5-1 to TRBJ2-1, with a weak D call TRBD2 (6 bases). This CDR3 contains 15 residues. Germline V gene lookup returns CDR1 SGHRS and CDR2 YFSETQ. CDR3 loop: CASSQEGTSYNEQFF. Written as DNA, the CDR3 is TGCGCCAGCAGCCAGGAGGGAACCTCCTACAATGAGCAGTTCTTT.

This clone was recorded many times. J is TRBJ1-6 and V is TRBV20-1, with 7 bases that match TRBD1. J gave up 0 bases and V 2 bases, and 7 bases lay outside the gene matches. The CDR3 has 17 amino acids. The germline V gene has CDR1 DFQATT and CDR2 SNEGSKA (reference sequence). This CDR3 reads CSARSGTASSYNSPLHF. The CDR3 DNA reads TGCAGTGCTAGAAGTGGGACAGCCAGCTCCTATAATTCACCCCTCCACTTT.

Ten or more counts support this clone. The rearrangement links TRBV2 to TRBJ2-5, with D tentatively TRBD2 (6 bases). The CDR3 contains 13 residues. Between the trimmed V and J ends, which lost 6 bases and 4 bases, there was a span of 12 bases. CDR1 SNHLY and CDR2 FYNNEI come from the germline V gene. In DNA form, the CDR3 reads TGTGCCAGCAGCGGCGGGGCGGGAGAGACCCAGTACTTC. Translating gives CASSGGAGETQYF.

This sequence joins TRBV11-2 and TRBJ2-7; D not certain. The CDR3 is 14 residues long. V was cut by 2 bases and J by 2 bases, with 10 bases left in between. Germline CDR1 SGHAT, CDR2 FQNNGV. CDR3 DNA sequence: TGTGCCAGCAGCTTACCCCTGCAAACCTACGAGCAGTACTTC. Translating it yields CASSLPLQTYEQYF.

This clone was counted many times. Possible read error: a much larger clone is one base away. The sample holds other DNA sequences that translate to the same CDR3. The chain uses TRBV7-8 and TRBJ2-7; 7 nucleotides align to TRBD2. Germline assignment: CDR1 SGHVS and CDR2 FQNEAQ. The CDR3 contains 17 residues. With V trimmed by 2 bases and J by 2 bases, 12 bases remained unmatched. CDR3 nucleotides: TGTGCCAGCAGCTTATGGGGGGGGACGAATGCCCCCTACGAGCAGTACTTC. Protein sequence: CASSLWGGTNAPYEQYF. Together with reference TRBV7-8 and TRBJ2-7, the CDR3 gives the full variable domain: GAGVSQSPRYKVAKRGQDVALRCDPISGHVSLFWYQQALGQGPEFLTYFQNEAQLDKSGLPSDRFFAERPEGSVSTLKIQRTQQEDSAVYLCASSLWGGTNAPYEQYFGPGTRLTVT.

On this clone: An end of the junction does not agree with germline; a read error may underlie this. The rearrangement joins TRBV4-1 to TRBJ2-1; 8 positions agree with TRBD2. This CDR3 comprises 15 residues. Looked up from germline, CDR1 is MGHRA and CDR2 is YSYEKL. The CDR3 spells CSSSQPTSVIREQFF. The CDR3, as DNA: TGCTCCAGCAGCCAACCGACTAGCGTGATCCGAGAGCAGTTCTTC.

The gene calls are TRBV6-5 and TRBJ1-5, with unresolved D. The V end was cut by 1 base, the J end by 10 bases, with 11 bases between. Germline V gene lookup returns CDR1 MNHEY and CDR2 SVGAGI. This CDR3 has 13 residues. CDR3 in DNA: TGTGCCAGCAGTTACTGGTTGAACCATCCCCAGCATTTT. This sequence encodes CASSYWLNHPQHF.

This clone was seen at least ten times. The genes are TRBV19 and TRBJ2-3, with 7 bases matching TRBD2. Germline trimming cut 9 bases from V and 1 base from J; bases unmatched to any gene: 7. The CDR3 covers 14 residues. The V gene's germline CDR1 is LNHDA and CDR2 SQIVND (reference sequence). The chain's CDR3 is CASQERGRTDTQYF. CDR3 DNA: TGTGCCAGCCAGGAGCGGGGACGCACAGATACGCAGTATTTT.

This clone was counted ten times or more. The CDR3 is CASSTDSSTNEKLFF. As DNA, the CDR3 is TGTGCCAGCAGTACGGACAGTTCAACTAATGAAAAACTGTTTTTT. The chain is built from TRBV28 and TRBJ1-4; TRBD1 might be the D (6 bases). V lost 5 bases and J 0 bases, leaving 10 bases between the germline ends. Germline values: CDR1 MDHEN, CDR2 SYDVKM. This CDR3 is built from 15 residues.

This clone occurred many times. An end of the junction differs from the germline gene, which may be a read error. This chain links TRBV12-3 or TRBV12-4 with TRBJ2-3; D is ambiguous. The CDR3 length is 19 residues. The CDR3 reads CASSIADSVWLGGTDTQYF. The CDR3 nucleotides read TGTGCCAGCAGTATAGCCGACTCCGTATGGCTGGGCGGTACAGATACGCAGTATTTT.

The chain joins TRBV6-1 to TRBJ2-2, with 8 bases that match TRBD2. CDR3 length equals 15 residues. Germline lookup yields CDR1 MNHNS and CDR2 SASEGT. Trimming took 3 bases from V and 8 from J; bases not matched to a gene: 8. CDR3 amino acids: CASSEESSGFGELFF. CDR3 DNA: TGTGCCAGCAGTGAGGAGTCTAGCGGGTTTGGGGAGCTGTTTTTT.

In this sample, this clone turned up once. This chain uses TRBV30 with TRBJ1-1; no clear D gene. CDR1 and CDR2 (germline): GTSNPN, SVGIG (reference sequence). This CDR3 has 15 amino acids. V was trimmed by 6 bases and J by 3 bases, leaving 20 bases between them. The CDR3 DNA reads as TGTGCCTGTACCCGTGGGCCGGGGTTTGACACTGAAGCTTTCTTT. Its translation is CACTRGPGFDTEAFF.

The chain carries TRBV28 and TRBJ1-6, with a tentative D call TRBD1 (5 bases). This CDR3 is 18 amino acids long. Trimming removed 3 bases from V and 5 bases from J, with 20 bases in between. Germline values: CDR1 MDHEN, CDR2 SYDVKM. Written as DNA, the CDR3 is TGTGCCAGCAGTTTGGGGGGATTTGGGGGGTCCCATAATTCACCCCTCCACTTT. Protein sequence: CASSLGGFGGSHNSPLHF.

This clone is categorized as medium-sized. This chain links TRBV6-1 with TRBJ2-3, with 8 bases aligning to TRBD2. Per germline, CDR1 MNHNS and CDR2 SASEGT. V shed 5 bases, J shed 4 bases, and the junction held 5 bases outside the gene matches. This CDR3 has 14 amino acids. The CDR3 region is CASSSGLGADTQYF. The CDR3 DNA reads as TGTGCCAGCAGTTCGGGACTAGGTGCAGATACGCAGTATTTT.

This clone was recorded at least ten times. The V call is TRBV5-6, the J call TRBJ2-7, with D perhaps matching TRBD1 (5 bases). CDR3 length: 14 amino acids. V was shortened by 0 bases and J by 5 bases, with 12 bases between the two germline ends. In germline, CDR1 is SGHDT, CDR2 YYEEEE. The CDR3 loop reads CASSLGQKAHEQYF. In DNA, the CDR3 is TGTGCCAGCAGCTTGGGACAGAAAGCCCACGAGCAGTACTTC.

At least ten counts were recorded for this clone. The chain is built from TRBV5-8 and TRBJ1-6; TRBD1 matches at 8 bases. The germline V gene encodes CDR1 SGHTS and CDR2 YDEGEE. The CDR3 has 15 residues. V shed 3 bases and J 9 bases; nucleotides not matched to a gene: 8. This chain's CDR3 is CASSYEDRGGSPLHF. CDR3 nucleotide sequence: TGTGCCAGCAGCTACGAAGACAGGGGAGGTTCACCCCTCCACTTT.

This clone was seen ten or more times. V usage is TRBV2 and J usage is TRBJ1-3; 7 nucleotides align to TRBD1. Germline loops: CDR1 SNHLY, CDR2 FYNNEI. Losses at the gene ends were 7 bases for V and 3 bases for J; bases not matched to a gene: 6. The CDR3 runs 14 residues. The CDR3: CASTLDRVGNTIYF. CDR3 nucleotides: TGTGCCAGCACCCTCGACAGGGTTGGAAACACCATATATTTT.

This clone was seen at least ten times. This chain joins TRBV11-2 and TRBJ2-3; D is uncertain. There are 12 residues in the CDR3. Germline V gene sequence: CDR1 SGHAT, CDR2 FQNNGV. V dropped 5 bases and J dropped 1 base, with 4 bases sitting between them. CDR3 nucleotide sequence: TGTGCCAGCAGCCCCGGCACAGATACGCAGTATTTT. It codes for CASSPGTDTQYF.

Turning to this clone: A much larger clone lies one base from this, so it may be a read error. This chain uses TRBV9 with TRBJ2-1; 9 bases are a match to TRBD2. Trimming at V came to 4 bases and at J to 7 bases, leaving 12 bases not matched to a gene. The CDR3 is 16 amino acids. The germline V gene encodes CDR1 SGDLS and CDR2 YYNGEE. In DNA form, the CDR3 reads TGTGCCAGCAGCCCTTTGGTAGCGGGAGAGGAAAATGAGCAGTTCTTC. Translated: CASSPLVAGEENEQFF.